This T cell receptor beta chain was retrieved from a study of control samples from healthy donors and cancer patients (TCRdb year 2020). For this clone: Its binding antigen is unknown. Base qualities are not provided; no much larger clone lies one nucleotide away.

The CDR3 covers 15 residues, taking in both the cysteine and the phenylalanine. Of the read, only the CDR3 DNA is kept; its 45 bases are in frame from base 1. Taken from the germline V gene (reference sequence), the CDR1 and CDR2 loops are SEHNR and FQNEAQ. Cut back by 5 bases and 0 bases, the V and J ends lie 8 bases apart. The library was produced with the immunoSEQ multiplex PCR assay. Drawn from immuneACCESS, this table holds only the in-frame rearrangements with V and J called that TCRdb kept. Clones are partly lost; checked studies trace under half to an unresolved V gene and leave the rest unexplained. Across this sample there are approximately 82,000 clones, with about 89% seen only once. The ten largest clones take up about a fifth of the sample.

The sequencing input was blood. The source is a man aged 50-59 years in good health. Recombination linked TRBV7-9 to TRBJ2-6; TRBD1 is possibly the D segment (6 matching bases). This receptor has the CDR3 CASSPGVSGANVLTF. The nucleotide sequence is given as TGTGCCAGCAGCCCAGGGGTCTCTGGGGCCAACGTCCTGACTTTC.